A single T cell receptor (beta chain) is shown here with its context. Its antigen is unidentified. The PCR employed 60 Vbeta primers together with 13 Jbeta primers. The assay was immunoSEQ multiplex PCR, and TCRdb's table has in-frame clones only and misses some. The sample has around 87,000 clones, 65% to 85% seen once. This sample is part of a study of cytomegalovirus exposure and HLA in healthy donors. Study details: Unique TCRs numbering roughly 85 million, obtained from HLA-typed donors, made up an early data release. Broader study findings: As a later analysis showed, a missense DCLRE1C variant was linked to trimming of TCR beta V- and J-genes.

This receptor was obtained from a girl aged 2 to 10 in good health and CMV-seropositive. The specimen was PBMCs.

The CDR3 sequence is CSVYGHRNYGYTF. The CDR3 DNA follows: TGCAGCGTTTACGGACACCGCAACTATGGCTACACCTTC. V and J are TRBV29-1 and TRBJ1-2; possible D gene TRBD1, 5 bases. Trimming took 5 bases from V and 2 from J, leaving 12 bases between them. Germline loops: CDR1 SQVTM, CDR2 ANQGSEA. The CDR3 covers 13 residues.